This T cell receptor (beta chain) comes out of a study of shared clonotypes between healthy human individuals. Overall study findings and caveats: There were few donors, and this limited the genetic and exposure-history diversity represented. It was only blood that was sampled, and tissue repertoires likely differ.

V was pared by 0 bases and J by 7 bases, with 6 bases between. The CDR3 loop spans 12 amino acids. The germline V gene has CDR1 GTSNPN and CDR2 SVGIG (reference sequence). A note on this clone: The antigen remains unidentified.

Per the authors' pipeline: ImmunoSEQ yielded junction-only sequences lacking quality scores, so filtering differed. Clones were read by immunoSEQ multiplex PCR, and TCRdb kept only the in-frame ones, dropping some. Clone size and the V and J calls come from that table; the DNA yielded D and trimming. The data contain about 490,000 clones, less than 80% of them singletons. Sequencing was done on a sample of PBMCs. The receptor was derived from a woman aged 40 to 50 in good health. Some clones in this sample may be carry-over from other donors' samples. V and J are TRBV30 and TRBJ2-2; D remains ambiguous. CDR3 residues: CAWSVILGELFF. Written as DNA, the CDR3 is TGTGCCTGGAGTGTTATTCTCGGGGAGCTGTTTTTT.